These 11 T cell receptor beta chains originate from one sample sequenced in a study of cytomegalovirus exposure and HLA in healthy donors. The method was immunoSEQ multiplex PCR; TCRdb's version includes in-frame clones alone and lacks a portion of them. The sample includes some 120,000 clones, 90% to 95% seen only once; the top ten take roughly 1.3%. Sample: PBMCs. These receptors were collected from a young woman in good health and CMV-seronegative.

The chain uses TRBV10-1 and TRBJ2-7, with TRBD2 matching over 11 bases. V lost 3 bases and J lost 3; bases outside the gene matches: 4. This CDR3 has 15 residues. Germline CDR1 reads WNHNN; CDR2 reads SYGVQD (reference sequence). CDR3 coding DNA: TGCGCCAGCAGTGATGGGACTAGCGGTCTCTACGAGCAGTACTTC. This translates into CASSDGTSGLYEQYF.

The chain has TRBV5-1 and TRBJ1-1; TRBD1 agrees at 9 bases. J gave up 3 bases and V 3 bases, and 6 bases lay outside the gene matches. CDR3 size: 15 residues. Germline lookup yields CDR1 SGHRS and CDR2 YFSETQ. DNA for the CDR3: TGCGCCAGCAGCTCCGGGACAGGGCAATACACTGAAGCTTTCTTT. This sequence encodes CASSSGTGQYTEAFF.

About this clone itself: A single base separates this from a much larger clone, so it may be a read error. This rearrangement joins TRBV11-1 to TRBJ2-3; perhaps TRBD2 as D (7 bases). V lost 0 bases and J 4 bases, leaving 8 bases between the germline ends. CDR1 and CDR2 (germline): SGHAT, FQDESV (reference sequence). The CDR3 sequence is 14 residues long. The CDR3 sequence: CASSLAGGPDTQYF. The CDR3 DNA reads TGTGCCAGCAGCTTAGCGGGGGGGCCAGATACGCAGTATTTT.

The chain is built from TRBV5-1 and TRBJ2-7, with TRBD1 matching 8 bases. This CDR3 is built from 14 residues. Germline CDR1 is SGHRS and CDR2 is YFSETQ. V was clipped by 0 bases and J by 3 bases; unmatched bases: 2. CDR3 protein: CASSLEQGVYEQYF. The CDR3 DNA is TGCGCCAGCAGCTTGGAACAGGGGGTCTACGAGCAGTACTTC.

This clone has a single count. The V call is TRBV28, the J call TRBJ2-1; TRBD2 matches 8 bases. J was trimmed by 0 bases and V by 4 bases; bases with no gene match: 5. Germline CDR1 and CDR2: MDHEN and SYDVKM. This CDR3 has 16 residues. DNA of the CDR3: TGTGCCAGCAGTTGGGGCGGGGGGCCCTCCTACAATGAGCAGTTCTTC. It is translated as CASSWGGGPSYNEQFF.

The chain combines TRBV16 with TRBJ1-3, with D possibly TRBD1 on 5 matching bases. Trimming cost V 0 bases and J 7 bases, with 10 bases left between them. The CDR3 runs 14 residues. The germline V gene has CDR1 KGHSY and CDR2 FQNENV. The DNA of the CDR3 is TGTGCCAGCAGCCAATCTGGGAGGGACAACACCATATATTTT. It translates to CASSQSGRDNTIYF.

This clone occurred a few times. CDR3 protein: CASSPFTLNTEAFF. DNA of the CDR3: TGCGCCAGCAGCCCGTTTACACTGAACACTGAAGCTTTCTTT. The chain recombines TRBV5-1 with TRBJ1-1, with D uncertain. The germline V and J ends were trimmed by 4 bases and 0 bases, with 10 bases remaining between them. There are 14 residues in the CDR3. Germline V CDR1 and CDR2: SGHRS, YFSETQ. Full variable domain (outside the CDR3, taken from reference TRBV5-1 and TRBJ1-1): KAGVTQTPRYLIKTRGQQVTLSCSPISGHRSVSWYQQTPGQGLQFLFEYFSETQRNKGNFPGRFSGRQFSNSRSEMNVSTLELGDSALYLCASSPFTLNTEAFFGQGTRLTVV.

J is TRBJ2-3 and V is TRBV7-2; a possible D gene is TRBD2 (6 bases). Per germline, CDR1 SGHTA and CDR2 FQGNSA. Trimming took 1 base from V and 0 from J, leaving 11 bases between them. The CDR3 contains 16 residues. The DNA of the CDR3 is TGTGCCAGCAGCTTAGTTGGGGGGACTAGCACAGATACGCAGTATTTT. It codes for CASSLVGGTSTDTQYF.

The rearrangement uses TRBV4-2 and TRBJ2-1, with 7 bases identical to TRBD2. The CDR3 totals 17 residues. Per germline, CDR1 LGHNA and CDR2 YNFKEQ. The ends lost 0 bases at V and 7 bases at J; junction bases unmatched: 12. The CDR3 DNA follows: TGTGCCAGCAGCCAAGATACCAGGAGTAGCGGGTGGAATGAGCAGTTCTTC. As protein: CASSQDTRSSGWNEQFF.

The chain has TRBV5-6 and TRBJ2-1, with TRBD1 matching 8 bases. This CDR3 has 14 amino acids. The V and J ends lost 2 bases and 8 bases, in that order; junction bases with no gene match: 6. The V gene's germline CDR1 is SGHDT and CDR2 YYEEEE. DNA of the CDR3: TGTGCCAGCAGCTTAGAGACAGGGGTAGATGAGCAGTTCTTC. Protein sequence: CASSLETGVDEQFF.

This clone was counted once. The chain recombines TRBV19 with TRBJ2-1, with a tentative D call TRBD1 (7 bases). The CDR3 runs 12 residues. V lost 5 bases to trimming and J lost 6 bases, with 8 bases between them. Looked up from germline, CDR1 is LNHDA and CDR2 is SQIVND (reference sequence). CDR3 in amino acids: CASSQGGNEQFF. CDR3 coding DNA: TGTGCCAGTAGTCAGGGGGGCAATGAGCAGTTCTTC.